This TCR beta chain was retrieved from a study of T cell changes during pregnancy in multiple sclerosis. TCRdb's copy holds only in-frame clones and misses some; the assay was immunoSEQ multiplex PCR. Seen here are 45,000 to 55,000 clones, around 90% observed once, and the top ten hold about 2%. This receptor was obtained from a female donor with multiple sclerosis, enrolled in a pregnancy study. The material was peripheral blood, obtained in the first trimester of pregnancy.

In nucleotides, the CDR3 is TGCGCCAGCAGCCAAGATGATGCAACAGAAGAGTTACCTAACTATGGCTACACCTTC. Its translation is CASSQDDATEELPNYGYTF. The chain joins TRBV4-1 to TRBJ1-2; D gene uncertain. From germline, CDR1 is MGHRA and CDR2 YSYEKL. The ends were cut back, 0 bases at V and 0 bases at J, with 20 bases in the middle. CDR3 length: 19 residues.